This T cell receptor beta chain was recorded in a study of blood T cells in healthy people across ages. Using a J-beta primer mix together with a sample-barcoded 5' primer, a second PCR was run for roughly 6 to 11 cycles. TCRdb fed the 5' RACE reads into MiXCR, producing one record per CDR3 protein. The sample lists around 970,000 distinct CDR3 sequences; roughly 47% were seen once. The study, taken as a whole, reports: Naive CD4+ cell counts and diversity both ran higher in long-lived than in aged donors.

Per germline, CDR1 MGHDK and CDR2 SYGVNS. V lost 2 bases and J 5 bases, leaving 18 bases between the germline ends. The CDR3 loop spans 16 amino acids. With regard to this clonotype: The target antigen is unknown.

Sequencing was done on a sample of blood. This receptor was identified in an older woman in good health. V gene TRBV25-1 combines with J gene TRBJ1-1, with D tentatively TRBD1 (6 bases). CDR3: CASSEDRPLGSTEAFF. The CDR3 nucleotides read TGTGCCAGCAGTGAAGACAGGCCTCTGGGGAGTACTGAAGCTTTCTTT.